The source of this T cell receptor beta chain is a study of cytomegalovirus exposure and HLA in healthy donors. At the level of the study: An earlier analysis found 95 million to 140 million unique TCR beta sequences from about 190 million T cells. Roughly 80 million unique TCRs from HLA-typed donors were held in an early data release. General observations from the study: Altogether, 164 TCR beta chains were recorded as cytomegalovirus-associated.

The study ran its PCR with 60 Vbeta and 13 Jbeta primers. TCRdb keeps only in-frame clones here, not all; method: immunoSEQ multiplex PCR. Of over 50,000 clones detected, approximately 80% appear once; the ten largest clones hold about 2.3%. The germline V gene has CDR1 MNHEY and CDR2 SMNVEV (reference sequence). The CDR3 runs to 14 residues. Trimming removed 5 bases from V and 3 bases from J, with 13 bases in between. Worth noting for this clone: Its antigen is not known.

The chain couples TRBV27 to TRBJ1-2; TRBD1 is a possible D gene (5 bases). The sample was PBMCs. This receptor was obtained from a female donor in good health and CMV-seronegative. The CDR3, as DNA: TGTGCCAGCAGTATCCTCGGGGGAGACTATGGCTACACCTTC. Its protein is CASSILGGDYGYTF.